The entry that follows covers one T cell receptor (beta chain) sequence. Its target is not known. The V gene end was trimmed by 4 bases and the J gene end by 4 bases; junction bases not matched to a gene: 10. This CDR3 is 16 amino acids long. Germline lookup yields CDR1 SGHNT and CDR2 YYREEE (reference sequence). Assays were performed on 10^5 or so TCR templates per sample. This table comes from immunoSEQ multiplex PCR, and its TCRdb copy is limited to in-frame clones, with some not included. The sample lists tens of thousands of clones, roughly 96% seen once, with around 0.03% in the top ten. These data originate in a study of siplizumab effects on memory and regulatory T cells. General study results and limits: Siplizumab significantly reduced alloreactive sequences traceable to unstimulated CD4+ memory cells. A small minority of alloreactive clones were mapped to unstimulated subsets.

Across a few donor pairs, the naive, memory, effector memory and TEMRA subsets were sequenced without stimulation. This TCR derives from a human donor in good health. The chain combines TRBV5-4 with TRBJ2-2; 7 nucleotides match TRBD1. The sample consisted of naive CD4+ T cells sorted from blood. The CDR3 region has the DNA TGTGCCAGCAGCACCAAGGTGACAGGGATCACCGGGGAGCTGTTTTTT. Translating gives CASSTKVTGITGELFF.